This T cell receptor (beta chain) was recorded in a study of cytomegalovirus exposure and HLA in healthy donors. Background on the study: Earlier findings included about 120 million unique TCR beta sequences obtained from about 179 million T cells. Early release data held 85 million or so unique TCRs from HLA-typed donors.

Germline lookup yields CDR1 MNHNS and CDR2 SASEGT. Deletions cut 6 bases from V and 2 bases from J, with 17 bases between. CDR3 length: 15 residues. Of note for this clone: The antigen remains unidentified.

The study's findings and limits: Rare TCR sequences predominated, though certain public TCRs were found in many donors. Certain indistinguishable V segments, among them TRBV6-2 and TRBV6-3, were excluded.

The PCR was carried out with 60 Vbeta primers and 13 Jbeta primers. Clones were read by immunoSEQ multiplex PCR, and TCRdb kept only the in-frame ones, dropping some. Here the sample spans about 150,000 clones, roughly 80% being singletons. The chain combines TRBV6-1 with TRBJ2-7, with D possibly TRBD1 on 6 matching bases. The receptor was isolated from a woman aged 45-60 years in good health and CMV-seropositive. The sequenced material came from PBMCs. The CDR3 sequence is CASRYRDTATYEQYF. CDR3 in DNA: TGTGCCAGCAGATACCGGGACACCGCCACCTACGAGCAGTACTTC.